This T cell receptor beta chain stems from a study of blood T cell repertoires in COVID-19 (dated by TCRdb to the early 2020s). Looking at the study overall: Samples from collaborators originated in the United States, Italy and Spain and spanned both the acute and convalescent phases of COVID-19. Where HLA class I and class II types were available, the types were taken from metadata supplied by the sample provider, not from assay-based typing. The material from the prospective study consisted of cDNA or gDNA derived from T cells, B-cell-depleted T cells, or PBMCs. The samples were drawn from two sources: the first 160 participants of the ongoing ImmuneRACE study, and over 950 subjects contributed by 6 global collaborators. The sample metadata nearly always contained a de-identified subject ID, COVID-19 status, age in years and sex. The repertoires were released in a freely available public database meant as a resource for research on the immune response to SARS-CoV-2. Deeply sampled blood TCRbeta repertoires from subjects exposed to, actively infected with, or recovered from COVID-19 were included in the dataset.

The germline V gene specifies SGDLS as CDR1 and YYNGEE as CDR2. Trimming removed 0 bases from V and 5 bases from J, leaving 21 bases between the germline ends. The CDR3 numbers 19 residues from cysteine through phenylalanine. The retained sequence is limited to the CDR3, 57 bases, with the frame set at the first base. Each collaborating institution followed its own protocols to collect whole blood in K2EDTA tubes. For TCRbeta analysis, collaborator samples were shipped as frozen whole blood, as isolated PBMCs, or as DNA extracted from either sample type. Worth noting for this clone: Its antigen is currently not known. Nothing much larger sits one base from this clone, and base qualities are not available.

The paper as a whole reports these results and caveats: The amount of clinical and demographic metadata varied by source and participant and was provided uncurated.

TCRbeta CDR3 regions were amplified from genomic DNA using the immunoSEQ Assay, a bias-controlled multiplex PCR. The published analysis was carried out like this. Within the assay, amplification of reference gene primers was used to estimate how many nucleated cells each sample contained. To quantify the absolute abundance of each unique TCRbeta CDR3 rearrangement, sequence reads were collapsed and filtered. For each sample, productive Simpson clonality was calculated by taking the square root of Simpson's diversity index across productive rearrangements. TCRdb re-hosts the immuneACCESS table, in-frame sequences only. Its copies lack some clones; in the studies checked, an unresolved V gene accounts for under half of them, and the cause for the rest is not known. The D gene and trimming were derived from the DNA, and the V and J assignments and clone size from that table. Counted in this sample were roughly 260,000 clones; 87% of them appeared once. The ten largest clones represent 2% to 2.5% of the sample.

The clonotype originates from a woman between 45 and 65 years old with acute or convalescent COVID-19. The sample consisted of peripheral blood. Recombination joined TRBV9 with TRBJ1-6; D gene: possibly TRBD1, on 5 matching bases. The sequenced DNA is TGTGCCAGCAGCGTAGATGGGGGGATGGGTTTCCTCGATAATTCACCCCTCCACTTT. This translates into CASSVDGGMGFLDNSPLHF.